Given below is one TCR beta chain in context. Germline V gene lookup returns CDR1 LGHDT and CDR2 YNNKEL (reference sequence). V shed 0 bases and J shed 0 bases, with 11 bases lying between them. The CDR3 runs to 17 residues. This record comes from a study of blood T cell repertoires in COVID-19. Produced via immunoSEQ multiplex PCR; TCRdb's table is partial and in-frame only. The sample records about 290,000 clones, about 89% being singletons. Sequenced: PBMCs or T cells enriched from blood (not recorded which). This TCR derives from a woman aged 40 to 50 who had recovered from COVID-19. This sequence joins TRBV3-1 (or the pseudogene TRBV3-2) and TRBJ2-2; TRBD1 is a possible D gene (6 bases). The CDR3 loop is CASSQEVPGANTGELFF. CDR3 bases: TGTGCCAGCAGCCAAGAAGTCCCAGGGGCGAACACCGGGGAGCTGTTTTTT.